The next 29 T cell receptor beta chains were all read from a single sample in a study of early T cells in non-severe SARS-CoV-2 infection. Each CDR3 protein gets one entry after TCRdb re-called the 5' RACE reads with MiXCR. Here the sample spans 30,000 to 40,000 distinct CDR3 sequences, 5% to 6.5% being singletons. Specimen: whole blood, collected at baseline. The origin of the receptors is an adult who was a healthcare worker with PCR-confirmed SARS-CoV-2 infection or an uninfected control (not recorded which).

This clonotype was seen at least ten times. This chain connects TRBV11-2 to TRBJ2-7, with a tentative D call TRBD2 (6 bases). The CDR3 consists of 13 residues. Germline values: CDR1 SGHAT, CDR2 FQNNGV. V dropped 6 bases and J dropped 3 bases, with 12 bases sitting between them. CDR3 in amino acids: CASRRDAGYEQYF. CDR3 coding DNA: TGTGCCAGCAGGCGGGATGCCGGCTACGAGCAGTACTTC.

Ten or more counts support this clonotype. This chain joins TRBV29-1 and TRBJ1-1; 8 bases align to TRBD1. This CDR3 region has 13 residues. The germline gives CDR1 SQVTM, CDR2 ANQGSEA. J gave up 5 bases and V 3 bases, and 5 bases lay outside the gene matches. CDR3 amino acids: CSVDHDRGTEAFF. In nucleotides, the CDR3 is TGCAGCGTTGACCACGACAGGGGAACTGAAGCTTTCTTT.

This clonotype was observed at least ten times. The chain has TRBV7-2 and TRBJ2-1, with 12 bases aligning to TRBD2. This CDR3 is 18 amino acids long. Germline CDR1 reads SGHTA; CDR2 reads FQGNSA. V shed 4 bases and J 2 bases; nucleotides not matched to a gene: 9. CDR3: CASSSDKRTSGTYNEQFF. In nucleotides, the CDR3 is TGTGCCAGCAGCTCCGATAAGAGGACTAGCGGGACCTACAATGAGCAGTTCTTC.

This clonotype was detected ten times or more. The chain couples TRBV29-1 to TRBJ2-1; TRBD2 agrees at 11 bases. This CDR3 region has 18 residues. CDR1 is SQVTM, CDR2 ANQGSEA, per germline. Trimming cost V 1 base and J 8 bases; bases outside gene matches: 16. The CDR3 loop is CSVEGGTSGGIKVYEQFF. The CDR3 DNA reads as TGCAGCGTTGAAGGAGGGACTAGCGGAGGAATCAAGGTCTATGAGCAGTTCTTC.

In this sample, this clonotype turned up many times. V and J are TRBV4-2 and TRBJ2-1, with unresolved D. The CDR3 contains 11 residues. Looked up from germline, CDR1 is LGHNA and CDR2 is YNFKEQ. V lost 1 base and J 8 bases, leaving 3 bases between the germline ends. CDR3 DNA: TGTGCCAGCAGCCAAGCCTATGAGCAGTTCTTC. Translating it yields CASSQAYEQFF.

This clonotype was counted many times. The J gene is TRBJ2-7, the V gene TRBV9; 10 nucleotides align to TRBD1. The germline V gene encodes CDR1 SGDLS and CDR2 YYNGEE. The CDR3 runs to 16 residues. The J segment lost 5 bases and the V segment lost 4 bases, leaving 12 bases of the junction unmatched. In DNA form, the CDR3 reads TGTGCCAGCAGCCCCGCTATGGGGACAGGGGACCACGAGCAGTACTTC. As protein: CASSPAMGTGDHEQYF.

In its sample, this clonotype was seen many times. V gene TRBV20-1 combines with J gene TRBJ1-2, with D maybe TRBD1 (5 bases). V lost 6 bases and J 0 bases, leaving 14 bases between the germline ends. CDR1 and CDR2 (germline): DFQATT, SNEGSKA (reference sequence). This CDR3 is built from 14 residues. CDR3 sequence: CSAPALGANYGYTF. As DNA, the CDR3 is TGCAGTGCGCCAGCTTTAGGGGCTAACTATGGCTACACCTTC.

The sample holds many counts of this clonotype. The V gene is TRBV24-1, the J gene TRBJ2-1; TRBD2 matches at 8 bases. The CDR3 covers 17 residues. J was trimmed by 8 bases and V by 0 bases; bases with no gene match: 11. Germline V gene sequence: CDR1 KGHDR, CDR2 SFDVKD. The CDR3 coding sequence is TGTGCCACCAGTGATTTGATATCAAGCGGGAGTAACGATGAGCAGTTCTTC. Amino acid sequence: CATSDLISSGSNDEQFF.

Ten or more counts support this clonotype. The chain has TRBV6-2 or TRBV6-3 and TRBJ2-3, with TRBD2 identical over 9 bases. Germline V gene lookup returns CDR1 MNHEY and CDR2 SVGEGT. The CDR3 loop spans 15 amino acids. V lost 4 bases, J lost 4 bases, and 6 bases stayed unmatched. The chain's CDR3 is CASSSAGGVSDTQYF. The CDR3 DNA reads TGTGCCAGCAGTTCTGCGGGAGGGGTGTCAGATACGCAGTATTTT.

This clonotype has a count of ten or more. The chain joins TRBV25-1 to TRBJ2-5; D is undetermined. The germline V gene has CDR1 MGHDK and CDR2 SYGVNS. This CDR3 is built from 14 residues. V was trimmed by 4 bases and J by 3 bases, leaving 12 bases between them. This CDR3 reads CASSGVQRKETQYF. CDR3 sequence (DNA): TGTGCCAGCAGTGGGGTCCAGAGAAAAGAGACCCAGTACTTC. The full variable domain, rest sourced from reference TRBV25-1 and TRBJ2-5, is EADIYQTPRYLVIGTGKKITLECSQTMGHDKMYWYQQDPGMELHLIHYSYGVNSTEKGDLSSESTVSRIRTEHFPLTLESARPSHTSQYLCASSGVQRKETQYFGPGTRLLVL.

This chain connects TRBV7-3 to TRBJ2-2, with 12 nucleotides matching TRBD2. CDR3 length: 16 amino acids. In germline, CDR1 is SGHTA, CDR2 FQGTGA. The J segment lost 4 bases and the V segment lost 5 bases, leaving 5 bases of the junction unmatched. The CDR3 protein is CASSVASGRATGELFF. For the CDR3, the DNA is TGTGCCAGCAGCGTCGCTAGCGGGAGGGCCACCGGGGAGCTGTTTTTT.

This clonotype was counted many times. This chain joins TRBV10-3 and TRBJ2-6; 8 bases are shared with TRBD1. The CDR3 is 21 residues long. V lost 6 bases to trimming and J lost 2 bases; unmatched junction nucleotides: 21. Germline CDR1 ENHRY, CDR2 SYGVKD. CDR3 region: CAIRHPGPTRQGRTGANVLTF. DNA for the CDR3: TGTGCCATCAGACACCCCGGACCCACCCGACAGGGGAGGACTGGGGCCAACGTCCTGACTTTC.

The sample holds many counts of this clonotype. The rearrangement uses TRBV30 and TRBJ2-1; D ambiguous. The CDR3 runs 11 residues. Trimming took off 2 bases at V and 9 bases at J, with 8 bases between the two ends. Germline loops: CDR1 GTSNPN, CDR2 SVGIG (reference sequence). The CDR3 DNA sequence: TGTGCCTGGAGTCTAGACGGTGAGCAGTTCTTC. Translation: CAWSLDGEQFF.

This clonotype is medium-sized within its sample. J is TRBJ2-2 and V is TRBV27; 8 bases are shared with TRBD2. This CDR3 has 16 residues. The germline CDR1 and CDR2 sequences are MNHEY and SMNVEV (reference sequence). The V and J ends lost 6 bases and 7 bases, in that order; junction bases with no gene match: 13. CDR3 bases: TGTGCCAGCAGCCCCGCCGGGAGGGCCTTCAACGGGGAGCTGTTTTTT. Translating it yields CASSPAGRAFNGELFF.

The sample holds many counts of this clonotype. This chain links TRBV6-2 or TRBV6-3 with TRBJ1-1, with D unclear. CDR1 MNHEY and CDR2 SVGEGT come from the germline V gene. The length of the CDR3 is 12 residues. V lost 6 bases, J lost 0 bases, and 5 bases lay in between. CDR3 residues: CASRYLNTEAFF. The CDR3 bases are TGTGCCAGCAGATACCTGAACACTGAAGCTTTCTTT.

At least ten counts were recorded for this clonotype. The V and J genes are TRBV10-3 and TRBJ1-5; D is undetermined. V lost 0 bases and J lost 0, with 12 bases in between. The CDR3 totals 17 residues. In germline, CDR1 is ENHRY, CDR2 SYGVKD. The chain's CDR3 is CAISESFWLNSNQPQHF. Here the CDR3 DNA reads TGTGCCATCAGTGAGTCGTTCTGGCTCAATAGCAATCAGCCCCAGCATTTT.

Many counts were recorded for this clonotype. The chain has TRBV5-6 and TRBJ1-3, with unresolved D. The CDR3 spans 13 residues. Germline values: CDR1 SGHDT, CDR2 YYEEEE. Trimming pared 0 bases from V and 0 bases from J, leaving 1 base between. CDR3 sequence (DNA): TGTGCCAGCAGCTTGGACTCTGGAAACACCATATATTTT. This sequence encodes CASSLDSGNTIYF.

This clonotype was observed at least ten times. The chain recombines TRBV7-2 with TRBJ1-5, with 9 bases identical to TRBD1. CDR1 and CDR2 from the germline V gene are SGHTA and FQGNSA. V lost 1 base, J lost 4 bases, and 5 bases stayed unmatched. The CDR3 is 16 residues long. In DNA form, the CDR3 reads TGTGCCAGCAGCTTAGAAGGGACAGGGTGGAATCAGCCCCAGCATTTT. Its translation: CASSLEGTGWNQPQHF.

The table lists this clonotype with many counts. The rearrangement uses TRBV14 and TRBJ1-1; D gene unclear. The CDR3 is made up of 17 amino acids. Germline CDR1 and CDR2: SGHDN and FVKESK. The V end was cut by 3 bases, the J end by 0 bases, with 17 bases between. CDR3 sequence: CASSHLRAVFMNTEAFF. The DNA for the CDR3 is TGTGCCAGCAGCCATTTGCGGGCGGTCTTTATGAACACTGAAGCTTTCTTT.

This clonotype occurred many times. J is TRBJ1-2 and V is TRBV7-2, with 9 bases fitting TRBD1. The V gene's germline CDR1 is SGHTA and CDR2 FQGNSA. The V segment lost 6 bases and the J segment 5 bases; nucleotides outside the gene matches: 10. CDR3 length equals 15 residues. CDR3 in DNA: TGTGCCAGCAGTTGGGGACAGGGAAGTTTGTATGGCTACACCTTC. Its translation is CASSWGQGSLYGYTF.

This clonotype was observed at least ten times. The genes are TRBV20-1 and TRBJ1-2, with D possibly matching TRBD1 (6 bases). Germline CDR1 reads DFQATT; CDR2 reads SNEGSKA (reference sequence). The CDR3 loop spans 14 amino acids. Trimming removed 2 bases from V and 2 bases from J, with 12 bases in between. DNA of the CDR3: TGCAGTGCTAGACGACAGGAGCGAAACTATGGCTACACCTTC. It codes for CSARRQERNYGYTF.

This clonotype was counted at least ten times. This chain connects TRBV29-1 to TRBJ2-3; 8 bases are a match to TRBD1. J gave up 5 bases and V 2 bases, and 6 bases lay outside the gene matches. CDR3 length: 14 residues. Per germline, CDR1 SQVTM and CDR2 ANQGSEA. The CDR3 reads CSVEWADRGDTQYF. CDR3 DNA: TGCAGCGTTGAATGGGCTGACAGGGGAGATACGCAGTATTTT.

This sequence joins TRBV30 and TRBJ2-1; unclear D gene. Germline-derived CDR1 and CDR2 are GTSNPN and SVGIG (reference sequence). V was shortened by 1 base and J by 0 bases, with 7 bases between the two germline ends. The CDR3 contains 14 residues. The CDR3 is CAWSELSSYNEQFF. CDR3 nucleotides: TGTGCCTGGAGTGAACTGAGCTCCTACAATGAGCAGTTCTTC.

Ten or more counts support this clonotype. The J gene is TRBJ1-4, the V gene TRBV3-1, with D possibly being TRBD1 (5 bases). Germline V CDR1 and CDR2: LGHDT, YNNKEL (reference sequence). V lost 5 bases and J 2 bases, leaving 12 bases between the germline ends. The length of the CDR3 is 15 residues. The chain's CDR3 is CASSYGGRTNEKLFF. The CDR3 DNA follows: TGTGCCAGCAGCTACGGGGGACGGACTAATGAAAAACTGTTTTTT.

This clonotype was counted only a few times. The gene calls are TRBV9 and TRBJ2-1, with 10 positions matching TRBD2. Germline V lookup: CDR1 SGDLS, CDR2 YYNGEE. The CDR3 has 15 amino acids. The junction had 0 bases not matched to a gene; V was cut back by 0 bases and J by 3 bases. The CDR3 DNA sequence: TGTGCCAGCAGCGTAGGGACTAGCGGCTACAATGAGCAGTTCTTC. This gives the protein CASSVGTSGYNEQFF.

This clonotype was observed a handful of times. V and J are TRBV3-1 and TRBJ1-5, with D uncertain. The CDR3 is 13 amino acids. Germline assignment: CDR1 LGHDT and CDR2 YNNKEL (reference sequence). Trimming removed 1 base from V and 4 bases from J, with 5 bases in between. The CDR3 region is CASSQGYNQPQHF. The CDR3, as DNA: TGTGCCAGCAGCCAAGGGTATAATCAGCCCCAGCATTTT.

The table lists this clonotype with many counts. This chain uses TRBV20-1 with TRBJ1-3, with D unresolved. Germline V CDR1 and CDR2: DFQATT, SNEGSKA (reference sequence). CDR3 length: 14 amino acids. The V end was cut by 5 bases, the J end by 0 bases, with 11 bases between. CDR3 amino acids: CSASGASSGNTIYF. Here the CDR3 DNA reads TGCAGTGCTTCCGGTGCGAGCTCTGGAAACACCATATATTTT.

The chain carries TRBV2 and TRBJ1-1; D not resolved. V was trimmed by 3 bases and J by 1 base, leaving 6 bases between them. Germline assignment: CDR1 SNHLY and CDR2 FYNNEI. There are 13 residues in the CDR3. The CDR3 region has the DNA TGTGCCAGCAGTGAGTACAGGAACACTGAAGCTTTCTTT. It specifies CASSEYRNTEAFF.

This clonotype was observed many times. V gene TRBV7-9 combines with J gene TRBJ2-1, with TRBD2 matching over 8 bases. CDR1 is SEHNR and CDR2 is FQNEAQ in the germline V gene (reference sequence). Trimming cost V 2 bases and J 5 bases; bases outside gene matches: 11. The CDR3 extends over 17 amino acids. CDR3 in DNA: TGTGCCAGCAGCTTACCCCCTCAGCGGGAGAAGGACAATGAGCAGTTCTTC. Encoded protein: CASSLPPQREKDNEQFF.